This TCR beta chain was recovered during a study of cytomegalovirus exposure and HLA in healthy donors (TCRdb year 2017). For the wider study: According to an earlier analysis of a few hundred of the donors, about 180 million T cells yielded over 90 million unique TCR beta sequences and about 300 Gb of sequence data. An early release covering about 600 HLA-typed donors comprised about 300 gigabases of sequencing data and about 90 million unique TCR sequences. Typing coverage varied by locus: roughly 620-640 donors for A, B, C, DRB1 and DQB1; approximately 560 for DQA1; some 610 for DPA1; about 450 for DPB1. The study used immunosequencing to profile the T cell repertoires of hundreds of subjects and linked those repertoires to cytomegalovirus serostatus. All discovery cohort repertoires had been generated on a single sequencing platform. HLA typing included class I and class II loci at four-digit resolution. An earlier analysis of around 580 of the donors used high-throughput TCR beta sequencing to judge whether each TCR beta V gene segment behaved as functional or pseudogenic. To predict cytomegalovirus infection status, the study combined high-throughput TCR immunosequencing, statistical association of individual TCRs with disease status, and machine learning. The genetic ancestry cluster associated with self-reported Caucasian donors included about four fifths of the 300 to 400 genotyped donors. The study was designed to test whether signatures of past pathogen exposure could be identified by cataloging public T cell receptors. The later analysis used no new phenotypic data to find candidate immune exposures, relying instead on TCR beta sequences and their occurrence across donors. A later genetic analysis took genome-wide SNP genotypes for about 65% of the roughly 670 donors and used that subset as a discovery cohort. A handful of DR-DQ haplotypes were handled as single units for association and clustering because linkage in the cohort was strong. To study patterns of TCR occurrence, a later analysis re-analyzed previously published TCR beta repertoires from more than 550 donors and added high-resolution HLA genotyping. Among a few hundred genotyped donors of the cohort, an average of approximately 230,000 unique TCR beta nucleotide sequences were sequenced per donor, around 20% of them non-productive. Alongside the repertoire data, information on donor age, sex, ethnicity and CMV serostatus was compiled. Besides the first cohort of roughly 660 subjects, a separate validation cohort made up of 95 to 150 different subjects was used.

A word on this clone: No antigen is known for it. Nothing much larger sits one base from this clone, and base qualities are not available.

Library preparation used the immunoSEQ multiplex PCR assay. For the multiplex PCR, a mixture combining 60 forward primers for TCR Vbeta segments and 13 reverse primers for TCR Jbeta segments was used. Amplification of the CDR3 region of rearranged TCR beta genes was performed with a multiplex PCR assay on genomic DNA. Amplified TCR beta libraries were sequenced as 87-base-pair reads on the Illumina HiSeq System. Per the authors' processing: A later analysis counted about 82 million unique TCR beta chains across the 600 to 850 repertoires, and 10 million to 12 million of these chains were shared by at least two donors. Raw reads were error-corrected and collapsed into unique sequences by a nearest-neighbor algorithm in which closely related sequences were merged to remove PCR and sequencing errors. Alignment of CDR3 sequences to IMGT reference sequences was used to assign V, D and J gene segments. For a sequence to be retained, a match of at least six nucleotides was required to both a V gene segment and a J gene segment. Rearrangements were called productive when the CDR3 lacked stop codons and stayed in frame with V and J; all others were non-productive. CDR3 was defined according to IMGT convention as the region running from the second conserved V-encoded cysteine to the conserved J-encoded phenylalanine. The earlier analysis of 587 of the donors excluded any sequence lacking an unambiguous match to a single V gene segment. An earlier analysis of a few hundred of the donors called V segments functional above 56.7% productive rearrangements and segregating when the between-donor standard deviation exceeded 5%. A statistical classification framework was developed to diagnose cytomegalovirus status using the catalog of TCR beta chain sequences. In a later analysis, TCR nucleotide sequences were compared against IMGT/GENE-DB human TR gene sequences so that V and J genes could be assigned. The TCRdist pipeline was used in a later analysis to assign CDR3 sequences and most-parsimonious VDJ recombination scenarios. In a later analysis, every TCR beta chain was defined by the combination of its CDR3 amino acid sequence and its V-gene family, and reads without a unique V-gene family were dropped. To address suspected cross-contamination and a sequencing artifact, a later analysis removed a few hundred highly shared, low-generation-probability nucleotide sequences. In a later analysis, a clonal expansion index for each public chain was calculated from normalized within-repertoire ranks of inferred template counts. In a later analysis, generation probabilities were computed using a VDJ recombination model fitted to out-of-frame rearrangements, and the results were checked against IGoR. A later analysis scored TCR-TCR, TCR-HLA and TCR-CMV co-occurrence with hypergeometric tests, applying a repertoire-size bias correction to TCR pairs. In a later analysis, false discovery rates were estimated by permuting HLA or CMV assignments 20 times. In a later analysis, co-occurring TCRs were grouped with DBSCAN, and TCRdist sequence similarity was added when clustering was performed within HLA-allele-positive subsets. Repertoires with fewer than 30,000 or more than 120,000 public chains, plus five repertoires with anomalous nucleotide sharing, were excluded from co-occurrence clustering. Held by TCRdb, this immuneACCESS table contains in-frame sequences only and omits some clones. Under half of the omission traces to an unresolved V gene where checked; the cause of the rest is unknown. The V and J calls and clone size are taken from that table; D and trimming were inferred from the DNA. A total of some 140,000 clones appear in this sample, 65% to 80% of them only once. The ten largest account for about 1.5% of the sample.

Results the study describes overall, beyond this receptor: According to a later analysis, parvovirus B19, influenza, CMV and Epstein-Barr virus appeared linked to several top co-occurrence clusters. Sequencing depth was assumed to be roughly uniform across donors in the presence/absence analyses, though that assumption may not hold. Most TCR sequences were observed very rarely across donors, whereas some public TCRs were present in many individuals. Some IMGT-functional V segments, including TRBV6-2 and TRBV6-3, could not be told apart with the 87-base-pair reads, so those segments were excluded. The classifier was reported to diagnose cytomegalovirus status with high specificity and sensitivity in both the original cohort and the validation cohort. The cohort was sequenced for TCR beta chains only, and without alpha or paired-chain data the features that could be detected were limited. A later analysis found that most CMV-associated TCR beta chains appeared HLA-restricted, with HLA associations seemingly driven largely by CMV exposure. According to a later genetic analysis, donors in an Asian-associated ancestry cluster had fewer N-insertions in productive TCRs than the approximately 630-donor mean. Seventeen rarely observed V segments, including chromosome 9 orphons, were excluded from the earlier analysis of approximately 500 of the donors because counts were too low. An association between a missense DCLRE1C variant and V-gene and J-gene trimming of TCR beta chains was found in a later genetic analysis and replicated in an independent cohort. According to a later analysis, TCR association rates differed among HLA loci, with DRB1 alleles showing the most associated TCRs and HLA-C alleles showing the fewest. The study listed 150 to 200 TCR beta chains as associated with cytomegalovirus. Strong co-occurrence of HLA alleles, especially DR and DQ, made assigning TCR associations to individual alleles difficult. HLA typing was unavailable for some donors at each locus, so association tests used only the typed subset. For the cohort, immune exposure information was limited to CMV serostatus. In a later analysis, over 15,000 TCR beta sequences were associated with specific HLA alleles at a false discovery rate of 0.05. According to the authors, the approach could potentially be generalized to other disease states and immunological phenotypes. A further reported finding was that TCR beta sequences accurately predicted the HLA-A and HLA-B alleles for most subjects in the first cohort. A cluster of highly shared sequence variants was judged likely to represent a technical artifact of the sequencing pipeline. Three of the identified cytomegalovirus-associated TCR beta chains were confirmed in vitro to be specific for cytomegalovirus antigens. An earlier analysis of approximately 500 of the donors showed that most TCR beta V segments appeared in productive rearrangements either about 90% or about 30% of the time, which broadly matched IMGT annotations. Compared with equally common non-associated chains, HLA-associated TCR beta chains in a later analysis were more clonally expanded and had lower generation probabilities. Correlated functional status among segregating V segments might be attributable to linkage disequilibrium, but an unknown experimental factor could not be ruled out.

V loses 6 bases, J loses 6 bases, and the germline ends lie 20 bases apart. Reading from cysteine to phenylalanine, the CDR3 counts 15 amino acids. Kept here is only the CDR3 DNA, which spans 45 bases and is read in frame from base 1. CDR1 SGHTA and CDR2 FQGNSA are derived from the germline V gene. The cohort comprised 670 or so healthy bone marrow donors. At the time of sampling, every cohort member was nominally healthy, though immune exposures that went unrecorded were likely present. CMV serostatus was recorded as positive for roughly 290 and negative for about 50% of the 666 cohort members, whereas no CMV serostatus was recorded for the donor in question. Every donor gave a peripheral blood sample, and the peripheral blood mononuclear cells from that sample were used for TCR beta sequencing. The Qiagen DNeasy Blood Extraction Kit was used to extract genomic DNA from the blood cell samples.

This TCR derives from a human donor in good health. Sequencing input: PBMCs. This sequence uses TRBV7-2 and TRBJ1-1, and the D gene may be TRBD1, 5 bases matching. In nucleotides, the sequence is TGTGCCAGCAGGACTCGGGGTGGGGGGGGAGCTGAAGCTTTCTTT. Its coded protein is CASRTRGGGGAEAFF.